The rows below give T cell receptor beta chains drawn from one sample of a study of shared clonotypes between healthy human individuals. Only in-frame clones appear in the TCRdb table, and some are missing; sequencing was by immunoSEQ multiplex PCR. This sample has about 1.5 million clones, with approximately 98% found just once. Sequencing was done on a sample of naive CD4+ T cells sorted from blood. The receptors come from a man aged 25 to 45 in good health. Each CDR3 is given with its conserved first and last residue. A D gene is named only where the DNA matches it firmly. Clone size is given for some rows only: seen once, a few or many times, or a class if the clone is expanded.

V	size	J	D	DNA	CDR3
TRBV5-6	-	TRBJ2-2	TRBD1	TGTGCCAGCAGCTTACAGCAGGGGGATAATGGGGAGCTGTTTTTT	CASSLQQGDNGELFF
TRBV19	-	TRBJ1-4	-	TGTGCCAGTAGTCCCCGCAGGGGTAATGAAAAACTGTTTTTT	CASSPRRGNEKLFF
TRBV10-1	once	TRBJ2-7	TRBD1	TGCGCCAGAAACACAGGGGAAGCCTACGAGCAGTACTTC	CARNTGEAYEQYF
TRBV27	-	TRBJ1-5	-	TGTGCCAGCCGTCTCTACGCCGGATCCGAGGATCAGCCCCAGCATTTT	CASRLYAGSEDQPQHF
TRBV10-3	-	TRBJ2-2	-	TGTGCCATCAGTGATCCGATGGCCACCGGGGAGCTGTTTTTT	CAISDPMATGELFF
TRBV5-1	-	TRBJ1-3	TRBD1	TGCGCCAGCAGCACCGGGGACAGGGATTCTGGAAACACCATATATTTT	CASSTGDRDSGNTIYF
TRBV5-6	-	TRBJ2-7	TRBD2	TGTGCCAGCAGCTCAGGACAGCCCTCCCCGACTAGCGGGAGATACGAGCAGTACTTC	CASSSGQPSPTSGRYEQYF
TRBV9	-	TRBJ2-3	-	TGTGCCAGCAGCCCCTTCGCGGGTACAGATACGCAGTATTTT	CASSPFAGTDTQYF
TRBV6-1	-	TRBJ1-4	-	TGTGCCAGCAACTTGGACAGCCCCAATGAAAAACTGTTTTTT	CASNLDSPNEKLFF
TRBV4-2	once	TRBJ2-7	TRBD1	TGTGCCAGCAGCCAAGAATCCAGGGGGCGTAAGTACGAGCAGTACTTC	CASSQESRGRKYEQYF
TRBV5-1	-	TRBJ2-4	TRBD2	TGCGCCAGCAGCGGGGGACTAGCGGGAGGACTAGCCAAAAACATTCAGTACTTC	CASSGGLAGGLAKNIQYF
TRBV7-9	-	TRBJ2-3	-	TGTGCCAGCAGCTTAGGACAGACAGATACGCAGTATTTT	CASSLGQTDTQYF
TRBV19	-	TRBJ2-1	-	TGTGCCAGTAGCGGGACTCTTTACAATGAGCAGTTCTTC	CASSGTLYNEQFF